In this sample, the clone carrying this TCR beta chain turned up once. Those enrolled in Seattle joined during active infection and were followed longitudinally afterward. Original processing notes: The authors estimated nucleated cell counts from reference gene primer amplification. This table comes from immunoSEQ multiplex PCR, and its TCRdb copy is limited to in-frame clones, with some not included. V, J and clone size were drawn from that table, and D and trimming were deduced from the DNA. The table shows fewer than 200,000 clones, with roughly 80% occurring only once. This record comes from a study of blood T cell repertoires in COVID-19. Germline CDR1 is SGHTA and CDR2 is FQGTGA. Unmatched junction bases numbered 3, after V lost 5 bases and J lost 0 bases. The CDR3 consists of 14 residues.

The V gene is TRBV7-3, the J gene TRBJ2-7; 8 bases match TRBD2. The clonotype originates from a woman in her sixties with COVID-19, enrolled during active disease. Sequenced material: peripheral blood. CDR3 in amino acids: CASSESGSSYEQYF. DNA for the CDR3: TGTGCCAGCAGCGAAAGCGGGAGCTCCTACGAGCAGTACTTC. The variable domain in full, completed from reference TRBV7-3 and TRBJ2-7, reads GAGVSQTPSNKVTEKGKYVELRCDPISGHTALYWYRQSLGQGPEFLIYFQGTGAADDSGLPNDRFFAVRPEGSVSTLKIQRTERGDSAVYLCASSESGSSYEQYFGPGTRLTVT.